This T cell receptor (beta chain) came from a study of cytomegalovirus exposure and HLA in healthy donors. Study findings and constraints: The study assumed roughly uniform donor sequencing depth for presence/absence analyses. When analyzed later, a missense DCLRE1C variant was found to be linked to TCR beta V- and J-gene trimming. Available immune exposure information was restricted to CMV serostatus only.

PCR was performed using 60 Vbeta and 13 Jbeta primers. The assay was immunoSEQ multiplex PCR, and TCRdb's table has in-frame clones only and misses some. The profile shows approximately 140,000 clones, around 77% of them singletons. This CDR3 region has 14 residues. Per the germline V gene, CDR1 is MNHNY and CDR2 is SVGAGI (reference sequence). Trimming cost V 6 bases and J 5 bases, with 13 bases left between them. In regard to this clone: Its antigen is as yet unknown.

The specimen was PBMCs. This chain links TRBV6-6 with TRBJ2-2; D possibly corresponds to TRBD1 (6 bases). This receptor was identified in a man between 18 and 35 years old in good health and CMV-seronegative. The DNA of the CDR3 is TGTGCCAGCAGGCCAACAGGGATAACCGGGGAGCTGTTTTTT. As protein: CASRPTGITGELFF.